The T cell receptor (beta chain) described here comes from a study of blood T cells in healthy people across ages (dated by TCRdb to between 2014 and 2017). Concerning the study at large: In model experiments, roughly one uniquely barcoded TCR beta cDNA molecule per two T cells was captured by template switching. To avoid experimental bias, donors of different ages were spread randomly across the sequencing lanes. Using deep sequencing normalized with unique cDNA molecular identifiers, the study measured how TCR beta repertoire diversity changes with age. The donors were divided into four age groups: young (average approximately 16 years), middle-aged (almost 40), aged (about 60) and long-lived (82). The study analyzed two additional independent replicas of 1 million unique cDNA reads from the same blood draw for two donors, one aged 18 to 29 and one aged 80 or older. What the research found in general, with its limitations: Compared with the aged group, more naive CD4+ T cells, fewer expanded clones and increased TCR diversity were shown by the long-lived group, suggesting age selection. Bulk unsorted PBMC profiling prevented conclusive comparison of naive and antigen-experienced compartments. Observed TCR beta diversity correlated strongly with the percentage of naive T cells measured by flow cytometry. Total diversity estimates from one million sequenced T cells were considered lower bounds and underestimates. As age increased, observed TCR beta diversity per million T cells dropped in a roughly linear way, and a significant reduction was already evident by age 40. The CMV infection status of donors was not known, potentially confounding age-related changes in expanded clonotypes.

This clonotype was observed at least ten times. It lacks a known antigen. No quality values exist for individual bases; no much larger clone is one base distant. The protocol used for the library was 5' RACE. Sequenced using an Illumina HiSeq 2500. A second 7 to 11 cycle PCR used a sample-barcoded 5' primer and a J-beta primer mix. Each TCR beta cDNA molecule received a unique molecular identifier from a template-switch 5' adaptor carrying 12 random nucleotides. Each sample yielded at least 2.5 million CDR3-containing paired-end reads. First-strand cDNA synthesis was performed from all RNA using the Mint cDNA synthesis kit, with priming by a TRBC-specific oligonucleotide. Following uracil-DNA glycosylase treatment, all cDNA underwent a first 18-cycle PCR with the universal primers M1SS and BC2_uni_R. From the authors' description of their analysis: For normalization, 1 million high-quality reads were randomly selected from each sample, with every read carrying a distinct molecular identifier. Reads with shared molecular identifiers were discarded instead of being binned into consensus sequences. CDR3 identification, clonotype clustering and error correction used MiTCR with a Q25 quality threshold and the strictest error-elimination algorithm. A nonparametric unseen species model with Euler transformation was used to estimate a lower bound on total TCR beta diversity. TCRdb passed the public sequencing reads through fastp at Q25 and MiXCR, retaining productive beta sequences. Records with the same CDR3 protein are collapsed into one entry carrying the most frequent genes and DNA. TCRdb's processing, not the authors', yielded these V and J calls. Here the sample has around 1,000,000 distinct CDR3 sequences; around two fifths occur a single time. Clones ranked in the top ten supply under 15% of the sample.

Donors were a few dozen systemically healthy Caucasian individuals from Russia aged roughly 6 to 90 years. Around 10 milliliters of peripheral blood were drawn from each donor into EDTA-treated Vacutainer tubes. Ficoll-Paque density-gradient centrifugation was used to isolate PBMCs, with at least 6.5 million obtained per sample. Trizol reagent was used to extract total RNA from the PBMCs, yielding at least 5.5 micrograms per sample. For every donor, an aliquot of PBMCs went through flow cytometry to measure the percentages of naive CD45RAhigh/CD27high T cells. The receptor's source is a man younger than 30 in good health. Sequenced: blood.

The CDR3 protein sequence reads: CASSEGFGETQYF. The nucleotide sequence reads TGTGCCAGCAGCGAGGGGTTCGGTGAGACCCAGTACTTC. The chain is assembled from TRBV4-2 and TRBJ2-5; the D segment might be TRBD1 or TRBD2, since each matches 5 bases. The CDR3, cysteine through phenylalanine, is 13 amino acids long. The kept DNA is CDR3 alone, 39 bases in frame from the first base. V is cut by 5 bases and J by 5 bases, and the space between the germline ends is 12 bases. Taken from the germline V gene, the CDR1 and CDR2 loops are LGHNA and YNFKEQ.